The rows below give T cell receptor beta chains drawn from one sample of a study of beta chain features in type 1 diabetes. Libraries were prepared by immunoSEQ multiplex PCR; TCRdb keeps only in-frame clonotypes and omits some of them. Among roughly 220,000 clones listed, more than 15% were seen once. Material: naive CD4+ T cells from blood. These receptors came from a man aged 25-45 years with type 1 diabetes. CDR3s include the opening cysteine and the closing phenylalanine or tryptophan. D genes are given only for firm matches. Not all rows give a size; the values are once, few, many and, for expanded clones, a class.

CDR3aa: CSVVPSAYNEQFF
CDR3nt: TGCAGCGTTGTACCCTCGGCCTACAATGAGCAGTTCTTC
abundance: .
v_gene: TRBV29-1
j_gene: TRBJ2-1
d_gene: .

CDR3aa: CASSLIGYTF
CDR3nt: TGTGCCAGCAGCCTTATTGGCTACACCTTC
abundance: few
v_gene: TRBV7-9
j_gene: TRBJ1-2
d_gene: .

CDR3aa: CASSLGGLPPGDTQYF
CDR3nt: TGCGCCAGCAGCTTGGGGGGACTTCCCCCCGGAGATACGCAGTATTTT
abundance: once
v_gene: TRBV5-1
j_gene: TRBJ2-3
d_gene: .

CDR3aa: CASSDGANLREQYF
CDR3nt: TGTGCCAGCAGCGATGGGGCCAACCTACGTGAGCAGTACTTC
abundance: .
v_gene: TRBV7-6
j_gene: TRBJ2-7
d_gene: .

CDR3aa: CSAEGGAGSEQYF
CDR3nt: TGCAGCGCGGAAGGGGGGGCAGGCTCCGAGCAGTACTTC
abundance: few
v_gene: TRBV29-1
j_gene: TRBJ2-7
d_gene: .

CDR3aa: CASSLLTGNYGYTF
CDR3nt: TGTGCCAGCAGTCTGCTGACAGGGAACTATGGCTACACCTTC
abundance: .
v_gene: TRBV28
j_gene: TRBJ1-2
d_gene: TRBD1

CDR3aa: CASSPLRPDEQFF
CDR3nt: TGTGCCAGCAGCCCCCTACGTCCCGATGAGCAGTTCTTC
abundance: .
v_gene: TRBV7-9
j_gene: TRBJ2-1
d_gene: .

CDR3aa: CASSLLGQTEAFF
CDR3nt: TGCGCCAGCAGCCTCCTAGGACAGACTGAAGCTTTCTTT
abundance: few
v_gene: TRBV5-1
j_gene: TRBJ1-1
d_gene: .

CDR3aa: CASSLDLQGQGYTF
CDR3nt: TGTGCCAGCAGCTTAGATTTACAGGGACAAGGCTACACCTTC
abundance: .
v_gene: TRBV7-9
j_gene: TRBJ1-2
d_gene: .

CDR3aa: CACSPGGGYTF
CDR3nt: TGTGCCTGTTCCCCCGGGGGAGGCTACACCTTC
abundance: .
v_gene: TRBV30
j_gene: TRBJ1-2
d_gene: .

CDR3aa: CASSLPNYGYTF
CDR3nt: TGTGCCAGCAGTTTGCCTAACTATGGCTACACCTTC
abundance: few
v_gene: TRBV28
j_gene: TRBJ1-2
d_gene: .

CDR3aa: CASSFRPVTSGISYEQYF
CDR3nt: TGTGCCAGCAGCTTCAGGCCTGTGACTAGCGGGATCTCCTACGAGCAGTACTTC
abundance: .
v_gene: TRBV13
j_gene: TRBJ2-7
d_gene: TRBD2

CDR3aa: CSVVYREGTEAFF
CDR3nt: TGCAGCGTTGTGTACAGGGAGGGCACTGAAGCTTTCTTT
abundance: .
v_gene: TRBV29-1
j_gene: TRBJ1-1
d_gene: .

CDR3aa: CASSLVRAQETQYF
CDR3nt: TGTGCCAGCAGCTTAGTCAGGGCACAAGAGACCCAGTACTTC
abundance: few
v_gene: TRBV7-2
j_gene: TRBJ2-5
d_gene: .

CDR3aa: CASSQGGFRAYNEQFF
CDR3nt: TGTGCCAGCAGCCAAGGAGGATTTAGGGCCTACAATGAGCAGTTCTTC
abundance: .
v_gene: TRBV7-2
j_gene: TRBJ2-1
d_gene: .

CDR3aa: CASSQSWEVYNEQFF
CDR3nt: TGCGCCAGCAGCCAAAGTTGGGAGGTCTACAATGAGCAGTTCTTC
abundance: .
v_gene: TRBV4-3
j_gene: TRBJ2-1
d_gene: .

CDR3aa: CSVESYLYNEQFF
CDR3nt: TGCAGCGTTGAGTCCTATCTTTACAATGAGCAGTTCTTC
abundance: .
v_gene: TRBV29-1
j_gene: TRBJ2-1
d_gene: .

CDR3aa: CASSVAGGLGYGYTF
CDR3nt: TGTGCCAGCAGCGTAGCTGGGGGCCTTGGCTATGGCTACACCTTC
abundance: .
v_gene: TRBV9
j_gene: TRBJ1-2
d_gene: .

CDR3aa: CSAESGRASYEQYF
CDR3nt: TGCAGCGCTGAGAGCGGGAGGGCCAGCTACGAGCAGTACTTC
abundance: .
v_gene: TRBV29-1
j_gene: TRBJ2-7
d_gene: TRBD2

CDR3aa: CASSFLGTSTDTQYF
CDR3nt: TGTGCCAGCAGTTTCCTCGGGACCTCCACAGATACGCAGTATTTT
abundance: few
v_gene: TRBV28
j_gene: TRBJ2-3
d_gene: .

CDR3aa: CASSLASYRLTDTQYF
CDR3nt: TGCGCCAGCAGCTTGGCCAGCTACAGGCTGACAGATACGCAGTATTTT
abundance: .
v_gene: TRBV5-1
j_gene: TRBJ2-3
d_gene: .

CDR3aa: CASSSQGYEQYF
CDR3nt: TGTGCCAGCAGCTCCCAGGGCTACGAGCAGTACTTC
abundance: few
v_gene: TRBV7-2
j_gene: TRBJ2-7
d_gene: .

CDR3aa: CASSLRGIYNEQFF
CDR3nt: TGTGCCAGCAGCTTGCGGGGAATCTACAATGAGCAGTTCTTC
abundance: few
v_gene: TRBV5-4
j_gene: TRBJ2-1
d_gene: .

CDR3aa: CASSSLTGVNEKLFF
CDR3nt: TGTGCCAGCAGCTCCCTTACAGGGGTGAATGAAAAACTGTTTTTT
abundance: .
v_gene: TRBV11-2
j_gene: TRBJ1-4
d_gene: TRBD1

CDR3aa: CSVGDGNYGYTF
CDR3nt: TGCAGCGTCGGCGACGGTAACTATGGCTACACCTTC
abundance: few
v_gene: TRBV29-1
j_gene: TRBJ1-2
d_gene: .

CDR3aa: CASSTAGTGTSYEQYF
CDR3nt: TGCGCCAGCAGCACCGCCGGGACAGGGACTAGCTACGAGCAGTACTTC
abundance: .
v_gene: TRBV5-1
j_gene: TRBJ2-7
d_gene: .

CDR3aa: CASSSSLSDWEQFF
CDR3nt: TGTGCCAGCAGTTCAAGCCTTAGTGATTGGGAGCAGTTCTTC
abundance: few
v_gene: TRBV27
j_gene: TRBJ2-1
d_gene: .

CDR3aa: CASSTGQGGSLFEQYF
CDR3nt: TGTGCCAGCAGTACCGGACAGGGAGGGTCTCTCTTCGAGCAGTACTTC
abundance: .
v_gene: TRBV27
j_gene: TRBJ2-7
d_gene: .

CDR3aa: CASSGEGQYGNTIYF
CDR3nt: TGTGCCAGCAGCGGAGAGGGTCAGTATGGAAACACCATATATTTT
abundance: .
v_gene: TRBV9
j_gene: TRBJ1-3
d_gene: .

CDR3aa: CAGRTSGRLNEQFF
CDR3nt: TGTGCCGGAAGGACTAGCGGGAGGCTCAATGAGCAGTTCTTC
abundance: .
v_gene: TRBV2
j_gene: TRBJ2-1
d_gene: TRBD2

CDR3aa: CASSPQGFEQTQYF
CDR3nt: TGTGCCAGCAGTCCACAGGGATTTGAGCAGACCCAGTACTTC
abundance: .
v_gene: TRBV9
j_gene: TRBJ2-5
d_gene: .

CDR3aa: CASSIQGNTEAFF
CDR3nt: TGTGCCAGTAGTATACAGGGGAACACTGAAGCTTTCTTT
abundance: .
v_gene: TRBV19
j_gene: TRBJ1-1
d_gene: .

CDR3aa: CATSRDSRPGAQYF
CDR3nt: TGTGCCACCAGCAGAGATAGTCGGCCGGGGGCCCAGTACTTC
abundance: few
v_gene: TRBV15
j_gene: TRBJ2-5
d_gene: .

CDR3aa: CASSPGTGDTDTQYF
CDR3nt: TGTGCCAGCAGCCCCGGGACAGGCGACACAGATACGCAGTATTTT
abundance: few
v_gene: TRBV11-2
j_gene: TRBJ2-3
d_gene: TRBD1

CDR3aa: CASRPGTDSYEQYF
CDR3nt: TGCGCCAGCAGACCCGGGACTGACTCCTACGAGCAGTACTTC
abundance: .
v_gene: TRBV5-1
j_gene: TRBJ2-7
d_gene: .

CDR3aa: CASSRTEKNIQYF
CDR3nt: TGTGCCAGCAGCCGGACAGAAAAAAACATTCAGTACTTC
abundance: .
v_gene: TRBV5-8
j_gene: TRBJ2-4
d_gene: .

CDR3aa: CQGMNTEAFF
CDR3nt: TGTCAAGGGATGAACACTGAAGCTTTCTTT
abundance: few
v_gene: TRBV30
j_gene: TRBJ1-1
d_gene: .

CDR3aa: CASSALGTASYEQYF
CDR3nt: TGTGCCAGCAGCGCCCTCGGGACAGCCTCCTACGAGCAGTACTTC
abundance: few
v_gene: TRBV14
j_gene: TRBJ2-7
d_gene: TRBD1

CDR3aa: CASSLSAWQGNEKLFF
CDR3nt: TGTGCCAGCAGTTTATCGGCCTGGCAGGGGAATGAAAAACTGTTTTTT
abundance: .
v_gene: TRBV27
j_gene: TRBJ1-4
d_gene: .

CDR3aa: CASSQPSGERETQYF
CDR3nt: TGTGCCAGCAGCCAGCCAAGTGGAGAGAGAGAGACCCAGTACTTC
abundance: few
v_gene: TRBV14
j_gene: TRBJ2-5
d_gene: .

CDR3aa: CAWSALGGGNTEAFF
CDR3nt: TGTGCCTGGAGTGCTCTGGGAGGAGGGAACACTGAAGCTTTCTTT
abundance: .
v_gene: TRBV30
j_gene: TRBJ1-1
d_gene: .

CDR3aa: CASSQTGAAADTQYF
CDR3nt: TGTGCCAGCAGCCAGACGGGAGCTGCTGCAGATACGCAGTATTTT
abundance: few
v_gene: TRBV7-2
j_gene: TRBJ2-3
d_gene: .

CDR3aa: CASRPSVNEKLFF
CDR3nt: TGTGCCAGCAGGCCTTCGGTGAATGAAAAACTGTTTTTT
abundance: few
v_gene: TRBV6-1
j_gene: TRBJ1-4
d_gene: .

CDR3aa: CATNREQGAQPQHF
CDR3nt: TGTGCCACAAATAGGGAGCAGGGGGCACAGCCCCAGCATTTT
abundance: .
v_gene: TRBV2
j_gene: TRBJ1-5
d_gene: TRBD1

CDR3aa: CASSLKTGGIDNEQFF
CDR3nt: TGCGCCAGCAGCTTAAAGACAGGGGGAATAGACAATGAGCAGTTCTTC
abundance: few
v_gene: TRBV5-1
j_gene: TRBJ2-1
d_gene: TRBD1

CDR3aa: CASSLREETQYF
CDR3nt: TGTGCCAGCAGCTTAAGGGAAGAGACCCAGTACTTC
abundance: .
v_gene: TRBV7-9
j_gene: TRBJ2-5
d_gene: .

CDR3aa: CAWSPSPALAGGWELFF
CDR3nt: TGTGCCTGGAGTCCCTCACCCGCTTTAGCGGGAGGTTGGGAGCTGTTTTTT
abundance: few
v_gene: TRBV30
j_gene: TRBJ2-2
d_gene: TRBD2

CDR3aa: CAWSPGTAVGYTF
CDR3nt: TGTGCCTGGAGTCCAGGGACAGCGGTTGGCTACACCTTC
abundance: few
v_gene: TRBV30
j_gene: TRBJ1-2
d_gene: TRBD1

CDR3aa: CSVKEQDSNQPQHF
CDR3nt: TGCAGCGTTAAAGAGCAGGATAGCAATCAGCCCCAGCATTTT
abundance: few
v_gene: TRBV29-1
j_gene: TRBJ1-5
d_gene: .

CDR3aa: CASSLVWITDTQYF
CDR3nt: TGTGCCAGCAGCTTAGTATGGATCACAGATACGCAGTATTTT
abundance: few
v_gene: TRBV7-2
j_gene: TRBJ2-3
d_gene: .

CDR3aa: CASSYSNVGIHTQYF
CDR3nt: TGTGCCAGCAGTTACTCGAATGTAGGGATTCATACGCAGTATTTT
abundance: few
v_gene: TRBV6-5
j_gene: TRBJ2-3
d_gene: .

CDR3aa: CASSQARLPEQFF
CDR3nt: TGTGCCAGCAGCCAGGCGAGACTACCCGAGCAGTTCTTC
abundance: few
v_gene: TRBV4-2
j_gene: TRBJ2-1
d_gene: .